Each of the 5 T cell receptor beta chains below was sequenced from the same sample in a study of response to subunit inactivated influenza vaccine. TCRdb itself ran the RT-PCR reads through MiXCR, one entry per CDR3 protein. The sample yields about 800,000 distinct CDR3 sequences, 21% seen once. The sequencing used PBMCs from blood, collected less than 6 days after vaccination. The receptor set was obtained from a man aged 45-65 years who received an inactivated influenza vaccine.

Details on this clonotype: The junction and the germline gene differ at one end; a read error may be behind it. CDR3 sequence (DNA): TGCACCAGCAGCTCGCCCTCTTTCCGGGTCCCACCCACAGATACGCAGTATTTT. Residues: CTSSSPSFRVPPTDTQYF. The rearrangement links TRBV4-1 to TRBJ2-3; D not resolved. From germline, CDR1 is MGHRA and CDR2 YSYEKL. The CDR3 length is 18 residues.

The chain couples TRBV28 to TRBJ2-7; 8 nucleotides line up with TRBD2. This CDR3 is built from 14 residues. From germline, CDR1 is MDHEN and CDR2 SYDVKM. The junction had 6 bases not matched to a gene; V was cut back by 7 bases and J by 1 base. As DNA, the CDR3 is TGTGCCAGCAATCCACTAGCGGAGTCCTACGAGCAGTACTTC. Translating gives CASNPLAESYEQYF.

In its sample, this clonotype was seen many times. One end of the junction is discordant with germline, which a read error may explain. This rearrangement joins TRBV5-1 to TRBJ2-7; no firm D call. CDR1 and CDR2 from the germline V gene are SGHRS and YFSETQ. The CDR3 loop spans 12 amino acids. The CDR3 sequence is CASSLGTYEQYF. For the CDR3, the DNA is TGTGCCAGCAGCTTGGGGACCTACGAGCAGTACTTC.

The table lists this clonotype with a few counts. The gene calls are TRBV20-1 and TRBJ1-2; a weak D match, TRBD1 (6 bases). The CDR3 loop spans 13 amino acids. V shed 6 bases and J shed 1 base, with 12 bases lying between them. Germline-derived CDR1 and CDR2 are DFQATT and SNEGSKA (reference sequence). The CDR3 sequence is CSAKGHLNYGYTF. CDR3 nucleotides: TGCAGTGCCAAGGGACATCTTAACTATGGCTACACCTTC.

This clonotype was picked up one time. The chain links TRBV2 to TRBJ2-1; TRBD2 agrees at 12 bases. The CDR3 sequence is 16 residues long. The germline V gene encodes CDR1 SNHLY and CDR2 FYNNEI. J was trimmed by 5 bases and V by 4 bases; bases with no gene match: 6. The DNA for the CDR3 is TGTGCCAGCAGTGCAAGGACTAGCGGGACCAACAATGAGCAGTTCTTC. The encoded protein is CASSARTSGTNNEQFF.